These T cell receptor beta chains were read from a single sample in a study of T cell repertoires in cytomegalovirus infection. Which antigens these TCRs recognize remains unknown. TCRdb passed the reads through MiXCR, listing each CDR3 protein once. The sample has some 920,000 distinct CDR3 sequences; around 30% are singletons. This sample comprised cultured CD8+ T cells from PBMCs, obtained from culture after CMV antigen stimulation. The source of these receptors is a human donor in good health (CMV status not recorded). Some clones in this sample may be carry-over from other donors' samples. CDR3s include the opening cysteine and the closing phenylalanine or tryptophan. The D gene is left open where the match is weak. Size tells how often a clone was seen (once, few, many) or the class of an expanded clone, and some rows leave it out.

d_call: .; j_call: TRBJ1-2; v_call: TRBV27; clone_size: .; cdr3_nt: TGTGCCAGCAGACCGGGACACCTTAACTATGGCTACACCTTC; cdr3_aa: CASRPGHLNYGYTF
d_call: TRBD2; j_call: TRBJ2-7; v_call: TRBV7-6; clone_size: .; cdr3_nt: TGTGCCAGCAGGGGTACTAGCGGGGGCCACGATGCGCAGTACTTC; cdr3_aa: CASRGTSGGHDAQYF
d_call: .; j_call: TRBJ1-1; v_call: TRBV12-5; clone_size: .; cdr3_nt: TGTGCTAGTGCCGCAGGGTCCCCCACTGAAGCTTTCTTT; cdr3_aa: CASAAGSPTEAFF
d_call: TRBD2; j_call: TRBJ2-1; v_call: TRBV13; clone_size: few; cdr3_nt: TGTGCCAGCGTCCCCCGCCAGCGGGGGCCGAACAATGAGCAGTTCTTC; cdr3_aa: CASVPRQRGPNNEQFF
d_call: .; j_call: TRBJ1-2; v_call: TRBV15; clone_size: few; cdr3_nt: TGTGCCACCAGCAGTTTCGGGACTCCCTATGGCTACACCTTC; cdr3_aa: CATSSFGTPYGYTF
d_call: TRBD2; j_call: TRBJ2-7; v_call: TRBV19; clone_size: few; cdr3_nt: TGTGCCAGTAGTAGACGACTAGCGGACGAGCAGTACTTC; cdr3_aa: CASSRRLADEQYF
d_call: .; j_call: TRBJ1-1; v_call: TRBV29-1; clone_size: few; cdr3_nt: TGCAGCGTTGGTGTCACTGAAGCTTTCTTT; cdr3_aa: CSVGVTEAFF
d_call: .; j_call: TRBJ1-5; v_call: TRBV6-6; clone_size: few; cdr3_nt: TGTGCCAGCACCCTAAACCCCCTGGACAGAATTCTTCTCCAGCATTTT; cdr3_aa: CASTLNPLDRILLQHF
d_call: TRBD1; j_call: TRBJ2-1; v_call: TRBV12-3/TRBV12-4; clone_size: few; cdr3_nt: TGTGCCAGCAGCCCGACAGGGCCGGGAATGCAGTTCTTC; cdr3_aa: CASSPTGPGMQFF
d_call: .; j_call: TRBJ2-7; v_call: TRBV7-8; clone_size: .; cdr3_nt: TGTGCCAGCAGCTTAGAACTCACAAGCTCCTACGAGCAGTACTTC; cdr3_aa: CASSLELTSSYEQYF
d_call: .; j_call: TRBJ1-5; v_call: TRBV27; clone_size: .; cdr3_nt: TGTGCCAGCTCAGCTCCTTATCAGCCCCAGCATTTT; cdr3_aa: CASSAPYQPQHF
d_call: .; j_call: TRBJ2-4; v_call: TRBV11-3; clone_size: few; cdr3_nt: TGTGCCAGCAGCTTTAGGGGAGAATACATTCAGTACTTC; cdr3_aa: CASSFRGEYIQYF
d_call: TRBD2; j_call: TRBJ2-5; v_call: TRBV6-2/TRBV6-3; clone_size: .; cdr3_nt: TGTGCCAGCAGTCTCGAAACCCTAGCGGGGGGAAGAGAGACCCAGTACTTC; cdr3_aa: CASSLETLAGGRETQYF
d_call: TRBD1; j_call: TRBJ2-7; v_call: TRBV4-1; clone_size: .; cdr3_nt: TGCGCCAGCAGCCGGACAGGGGGAAACCCCCTAGACGAGCAGTACTTC; cdr3_aa: CASSRTGGNPLDEQYF
d_call: TRBD2; j_call: TRBJ2-3; v_call: TRBV15; clone_size: few; cdr3_nt: TGTGCCACCAGCAGAGAGGCTAGCGGAGATACGCAGTATTTT; cdr3_aa: CATSREASGDTQYF
d_call: .; j_call: TRBJ1-1; v_call: TRBV25-1; clone_size: once; cdr3_nt: TGTGCCAGCCAGAGGGGGGGGAGGACTGAAGCTTTCTTT; cdr3_aa: CASQRGGRTEAFF
d_call: TRBD1; j_call: TRBJ2-1; v_call: TRBV6-8; clone_size: few; cdr3_nt: TGTGCCAGCAGTTACACACAGGGGGCCAATGAGCAGTTCTTC; cdr3_aa: CASSYTQGANEQFF
d_call: TRBD1; j_call: TRBJ1-1; v_call: TRBV7-9; clone_size: .; cdr3_nt: TGTGCCAGCAGCAACCGACAGGGGAACACTGAAGCTTTCTTT; cdr3_aa: CASSNRQGNTEAFF
d_call: .; j_call: TRBJ1-4; v_call: TRBV6-6; clone_size: few; cdr3_nt: TGTGCCAGCAGTTACGCCGGAAGACAGACCATTAATGAAAAACTGTTTTTT; cdr3_aa: CASSYAGRQTINEKLFF
d_call: .; j_call: TRBJ2-3; v_call: TRBV7-8; clone_size: many; cdr3_nt: TGTGCCAGCAGCCACCCGACTTCGCTTAGCACAGATACGCAGTATTTT; cdr3_aa: CASSHPTSLSTDTQYF
d_call: TRBD1; j_call: TRBJ1-1; v_call: TRBV19; clone_size: .; cdr3_nt: TGTGCCACTAGGCAGACAGGGGCGTACACTGAAGCTTTCTTT; cdr3_aa: CATRQTGAYTEAFF
d_call: .; j_call: TRBJ2-7; v_call: TRBV6-6; clone_size: .; cdr3_nt: TGTGCCAGCAGTTACTCGAGGGGATACGAGCAGTCCTTC; cdr3_aa: CASSYSRGYEQSF
d_call: .; j_call: TRBJ1-5; v_call: TRBV6-6; clone_size: .; cdr3_nt: TGTGCCAGCACCACGGGACCGGGCAATCAGCCCCAGCATTTT; cdr3_aa: CASTTGPGNQPQHF
d_call: .; j_call: TRBJ2-1; v_call: TRBV7-9; clone_size: .; cdr3_nt: TGTGCCAGCAGCCACTGGTTGGTCCCTGCGACGAGCTCCTACAATGAGCAGTTCTTC; cdr3_aa: CASSHWLVPATSSYNEQFF
d_call: .; j_call: TRBJ1-6; v_call: TRBV15; clone_size: .; cdr3_nt: TGTGCCACCAGCAGAGAGATTGGGACGGAATATATACCTCCTAATTCACCCCTCCACTTT; cdr3_aa: CATSREIGTEYIPPNSPLHF
d_call: .; j_call: TRBJ1-2; v_call: TRBV7-8; clone_size: .; cdr3_nt: TGTGCCAGCAGCTTCGAGACAGCAGGCTATGGCTACACCTTC; cdr3_aa: CASSFETAGYGYTF
d_call: .; j_call: TRBJ1-1; v_call: TRBV27; clone_size: many; cdr3_nt: TGTGCCAGCAGCTTGTTGGGTTCGAACACTGAAGCTTTCTTT; cdr3_aa: CASSLLGSNTEAFF
d_call: .; j_call: TRBJ1-3; v_call: TRBV12-3/TRBV12-4; clone_size: few; cdr3_nt: TGTGCCAGCAAGGACAGACTTGTCTCTGGAAACACCATATATTTT; cdr3_aa: CASKDRLVSGNTIYF
d_call: .; j_call: TRBJ2-3; v_call: TRBV7-8; clone_size: many; cdr3_nt: TGTGCCAGCAGCTTAGTGGCGGGGAGCACAGATACGCAGTATTTT; cdr3_aa: CASSLVAGSTDTQYF
d_call: TRBD1; j_call: TRBJ2-4; v_call: TRBV7-3; clone_size: few; cdr3_nt: TGTGCCAGCAGCTCCGACAGGGGGCGTCTTGAAAACATTCAGTACTTC; cdr3_aa: CASSSDRGRLENIQYF
d_call: .; j_call: TRBJ2-5; v_call: TRBV4-3; clone_size: .; cdr3_nt: TGCGCCAGCAGCCAAGAAGGAGCAGGGTTCGGCCAGTACTTC; cdr3_aa: CASSQEGAGFGQYF
d_call: .; j_call: TRBJ2-2; v_call: TRBV12-3/TRBV12-4; clone_size: once; cdr3_nt: TGTGCCAGCAGTTTGAGCTACGGCCCCGGGAAGCTGTTTTTT; cdr3_aa: CASSLSYGPGKLFF
d_call: .; j_call: TRBJ2-1; v_call: TRBV7-6; clone_size: few; cdr3_nt: TGTGCCAGCAGCCAGACTCCGGAGAAGGACAATGAGCAGTTCTTC; cdr3_aa: CASSQTPEKDNEQFF
d_call: TRBD2; j_call: TRBJ2-2; v_call: TRBV12-3/TRBV12-4; clone_size: many; cdr3_nt: TGTGCCAGCACCAAGACTAGCGGGGGGCACACCGGGGAGCTGTTTTTT; cdr3_aa: CASTKTSGGHTGELFF
d_call: TRBD2; j_call: TRBJ2-1; v_call: TRBV7-2; clone_size: many; cdr3_nt: TGTGCCAGCAGCTTTAGCGGGGGCCACAATGAGCAGTTCTTC; cdr3_aa: CASSFSGGHNEQFF
d_call: .; j_call: TRBJ1-2; v_call: TRBV24-1; clone_size: few; cdr3_nt: TGTGCCACCAGTGATAGGCAGGGGAACGGCTACACCTTC; cdr3_aa: CATSDRQGNGYTF
d_call: TRBD1; j_call: TRBJ1-2; v_call: TRBV6-1; clone_size: .; cdr3_nt: TGTGCCAGCAGCAGTGCGGGGACAGGGGGCTTCTATGGCTACACCTTC; cdr3_aa: CASSSAGTGGFYGYTF
d_call: .; j_call: TRBJ2-7; v_call: TRBV24-1; clone_size: few; cdr3_nt: TGTGCCCCGCCGGGATCTAACTACGAGCAGTACTTC; cdr3_aa: CAPPGSNYEQYF
d_call: .; j_call: TRBJ1-6; v_call: TRBV9; clone_size: few; cdr3_nt: TGTGCCAGCAGCCCCCGGGCCGACTATAATTCACCCCTCCACTTT; cdr3_aa: CASSPRADYNSPLHF
d_call: .; j_call: TRBJ2-1; v_call: TRBV4-2; clone_size: .; cdr3_nt: TGTACCAGCAGCCAAGACGCCGGGACACCGAATGAGCAGTTCTTC; cdr3_aa: CTSSQDAGTPNEQFF
d_call: TRBD1; j_call: TRBJ2-3; v_call: TRBV14; clone_size: .; cdr3_nt: TGTGCCAGCAGCCGGGGAGAAGGGCAGGGGGAAGAGATACGATATTTT; cdr3_aa: CASSRGEGQGEEIRYF
d_call: .; j_call: TRBJ1-6; v_call: TRBV7-9; clone_size: many; cdr3_nt: TGTGCCAGCAAAGACACCGGAGACTCACCCCTCCACTTT; cdr3_aa: CASKDTGDSPLHF
d_call: .; j_call: TRBJ1-1; v_call: TRBV5-5; clone_size: .; cdr3_nt: TGTGCCAGTTGGATGGGGGCAATGAACACTGAAGCTTTCTTT; cdr3_aa: CASWMGAMNTEAFF
d_call: .; j_call: TRBJ1-5; v_call: TRBV6-5; clone_size: many; cdr3_nt: TGTGCCAGCAGTTACAGGGGAGATCAGCCCCAGCATTTT; cdr3_aa: CASSYRGDQPQHF
d_call: TRBD1; j_call: TRBJ1-1; v_call: TRBV7-9; clone_size: .; cdr3_nt: TGTGCCAGCAGCTTGGCTTGGACAGGGAATACTGAAGCTTTCTTT; cdr3_aa: CASSLAWTGNTEAFF
d_call: .; j_call: TRBJ1-1; v_call: TRBV12-3/TRBV12-4; clone_size: .; cdr3_nt: TGTGCCAGCAAAATTACCGGACAGAAGAACACTGAAGCTTTCTTT; cdr3_aa: CASKITGQKNTEAFF
d_call: .; j_call: TRBJ2-1; v_call: TRBV15; clone_size: .; cdr3_nt: TGTGCCACCAGCAGAGTCGGGGGCAATGAACAGTTCTTC; cdr3_aa: CATSRVGGNEQFF
d_call: .; j_call: TRBJ1-6; v_call: TRBV6-1; clone_size: many; cdr3_nt: TGTGCCAGCAGTTCAGGACCGGACCAGTCAGTACGGGCACCCCTCCACTTT; cdr3_aa: CASSSGPDQSVRAPLHF
d_call: .; j_call: TRBJ2-2; v_call: TRBV7-2; clone_size: many; cdr3_nt: TGTGCCACTGCCCTGGGGAGGACCGGGGAGCTGTTTTTT; cdr3_aa: CATALGRTGELFF
d_call: .; j_call: TRBJ1-6; v_call: TRBV27; clone_size: few; cdr3_nt: TGTGCCAGCAGTTTGATGGAGGGAGATGCACCCCTCCACTTT; cdr3_aa: CASSLMEGDAPLHF